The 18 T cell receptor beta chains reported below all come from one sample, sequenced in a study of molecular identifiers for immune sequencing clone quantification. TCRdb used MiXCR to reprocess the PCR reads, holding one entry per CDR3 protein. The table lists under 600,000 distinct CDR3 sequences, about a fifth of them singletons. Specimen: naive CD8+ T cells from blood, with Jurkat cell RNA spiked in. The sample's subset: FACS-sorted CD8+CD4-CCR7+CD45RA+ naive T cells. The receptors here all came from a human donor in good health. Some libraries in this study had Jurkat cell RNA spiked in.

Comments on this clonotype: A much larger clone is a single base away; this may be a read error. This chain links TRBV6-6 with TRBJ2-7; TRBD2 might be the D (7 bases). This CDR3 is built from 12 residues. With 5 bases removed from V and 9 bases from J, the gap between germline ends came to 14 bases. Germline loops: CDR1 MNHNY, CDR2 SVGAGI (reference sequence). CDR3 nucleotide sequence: TGTGCCAGCAGTGACAGGCCGGGGGGGCAGTACTTC. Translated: CASSDRPGGQYF.

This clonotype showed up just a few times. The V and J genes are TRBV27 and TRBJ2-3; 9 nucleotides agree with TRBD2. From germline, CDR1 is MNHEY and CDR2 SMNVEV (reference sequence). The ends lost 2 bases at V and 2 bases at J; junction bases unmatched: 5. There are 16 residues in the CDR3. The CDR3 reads CASSLIERGDTDTQYF. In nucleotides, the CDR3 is TGTGCCAGCAGTTTAATCGAGCGGGGGGACACAGATACGCAGTATTTT.

The CDR3 loop is CSARPGGNEQFF. In DNA, the CDR3 is TGCAGCGCCCGTCCAGGGGGCAATGAGCAGTTCTTC. The genes are TRBV29-1 and TRBJ2-1; the match to TRBD1 covers 7 bases. From germline, CDR1 is SQVTM and CDR2 ANQGSEA. The trim removed 7 bases at V and 6 bases at J, leaving 6 bases unmatched. This CDR3 is built from 12 residues.

The CDR3 coding sequence is TGTGCCAGCAGCTTAAGGACCCGGTACAATGAGCAGTTCTTC. Residues: CASSLRTRYNEQFF. This chain uses TRBV7-3 with TRBJ2-1; no definite D call. Trimming took off 1 base at V and 4 bases at J, with 8 bases between the two ends. The CDR3 is 14 residues long. Looked up from germline, CDR1 is SGHTA and CDR2 is FQGTGA.

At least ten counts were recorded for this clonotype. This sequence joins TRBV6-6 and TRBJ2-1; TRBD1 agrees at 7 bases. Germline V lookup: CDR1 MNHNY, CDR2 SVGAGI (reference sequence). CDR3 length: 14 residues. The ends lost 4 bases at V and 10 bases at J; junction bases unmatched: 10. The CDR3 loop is CASSFHPTGVEQFF. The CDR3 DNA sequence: TGTGCCAGCAGTTTCCATCCAACAGGGGTAGAGCAGTTCTTC.

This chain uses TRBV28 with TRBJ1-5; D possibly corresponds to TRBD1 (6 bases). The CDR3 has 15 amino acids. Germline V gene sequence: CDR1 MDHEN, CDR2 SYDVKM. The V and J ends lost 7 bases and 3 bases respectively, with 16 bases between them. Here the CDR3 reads CASIPTYRDNQPQHF. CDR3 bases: TGTGCCAGCATTCCGACTTACAGGGACAATCAGCCCCAGCATTTT.

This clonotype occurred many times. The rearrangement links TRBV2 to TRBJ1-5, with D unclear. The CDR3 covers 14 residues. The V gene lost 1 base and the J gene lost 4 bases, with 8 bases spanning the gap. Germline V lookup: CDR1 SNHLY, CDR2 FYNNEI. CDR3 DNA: TGTGCCAGCAGTGAAGGACCGTTAAATCAGCCCCAGCATTTT. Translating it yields CASSEGPLNQPQHF.

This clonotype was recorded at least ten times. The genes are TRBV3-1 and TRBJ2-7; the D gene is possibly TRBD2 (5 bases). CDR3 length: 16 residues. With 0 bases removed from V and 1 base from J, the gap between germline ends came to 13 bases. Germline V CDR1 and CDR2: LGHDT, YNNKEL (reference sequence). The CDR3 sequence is CASSQEVIALSYEQYF. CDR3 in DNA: TGTGCCAGCAGCCAAGAAGTAATAGCGCTGTCCTACGAGCAGTACTTC.

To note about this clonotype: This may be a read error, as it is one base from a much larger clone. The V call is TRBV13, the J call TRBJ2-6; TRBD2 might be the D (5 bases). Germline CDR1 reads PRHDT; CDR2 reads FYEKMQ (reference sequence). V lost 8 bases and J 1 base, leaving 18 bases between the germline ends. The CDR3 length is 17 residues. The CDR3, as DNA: TGTGCCAGCGGCCCCCCACGAACTAGGTCTGGGGCCAACGTCCTGACTTTC. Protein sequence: CASGPPRTRSGANVLTF.

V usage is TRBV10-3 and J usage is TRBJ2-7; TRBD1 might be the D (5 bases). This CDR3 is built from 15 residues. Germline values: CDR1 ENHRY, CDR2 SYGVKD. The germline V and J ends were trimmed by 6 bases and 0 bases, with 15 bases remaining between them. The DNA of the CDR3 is TGTGCCATCAGAGAAGGGGATGTTAGCTCCTACGAGCAGTACTTC. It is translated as CAIREGDVSSYEQYF.

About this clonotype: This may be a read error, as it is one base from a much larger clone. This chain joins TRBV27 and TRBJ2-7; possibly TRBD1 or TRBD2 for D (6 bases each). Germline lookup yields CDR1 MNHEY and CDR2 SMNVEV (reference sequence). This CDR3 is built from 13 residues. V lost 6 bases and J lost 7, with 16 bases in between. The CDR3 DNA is TGTGCCAGCAGGGACAGAGGGACTCCGGAGCAGTACTTC. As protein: CASRDRGTPEQYF.

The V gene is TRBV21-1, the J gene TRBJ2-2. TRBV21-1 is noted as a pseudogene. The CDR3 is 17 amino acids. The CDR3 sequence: CASSKARRPTNTGELFF. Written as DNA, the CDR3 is TGTGCCAGCAGCAAAGCGCGGAGACCTACGAACACCGGGGAGCTGTTTTTT.

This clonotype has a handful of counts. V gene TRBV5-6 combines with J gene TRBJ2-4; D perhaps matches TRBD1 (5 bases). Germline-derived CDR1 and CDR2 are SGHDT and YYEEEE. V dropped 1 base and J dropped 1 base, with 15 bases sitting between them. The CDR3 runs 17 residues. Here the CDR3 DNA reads TGTGCCAGCAGCTTGTCTGGGCAGGGTTGGGCCAAAAACATTCAGTACTTC. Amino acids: CASSLSGQGWAKNIQYF.

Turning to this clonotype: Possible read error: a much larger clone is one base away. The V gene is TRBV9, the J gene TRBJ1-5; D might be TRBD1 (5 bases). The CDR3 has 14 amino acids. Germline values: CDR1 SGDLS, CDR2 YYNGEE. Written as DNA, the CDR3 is TGTGCCGGCAGCGTCGGCAGGGAGGATCAGCCCCAGCATTTT. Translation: CAGSVGREDQPQHF.

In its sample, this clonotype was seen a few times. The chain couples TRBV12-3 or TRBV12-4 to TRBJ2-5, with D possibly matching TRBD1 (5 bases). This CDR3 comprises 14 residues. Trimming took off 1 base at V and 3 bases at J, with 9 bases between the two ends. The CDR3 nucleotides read TGTGCCAGCAGTTTAGAGACAGCAAAAGAGACCCAGTACTTC. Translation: CASSLETAKETQYF.

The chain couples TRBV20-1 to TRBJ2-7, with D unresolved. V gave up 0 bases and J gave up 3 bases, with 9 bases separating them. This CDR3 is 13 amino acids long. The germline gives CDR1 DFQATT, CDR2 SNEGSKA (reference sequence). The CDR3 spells CSAREPSDYEQYF. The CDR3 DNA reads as TGCAGTGCTAGAGAGCCCTCGGACTACGAGCAGTACTTC.

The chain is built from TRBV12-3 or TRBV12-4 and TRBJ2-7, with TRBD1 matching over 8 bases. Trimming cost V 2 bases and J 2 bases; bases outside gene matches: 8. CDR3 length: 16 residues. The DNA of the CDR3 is TGTGCCAGCAGTTTAAGTCAGGACAGGGTCGCCTACGAGCAGTACTTC. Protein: CASSLSQDRVAYEQYF.

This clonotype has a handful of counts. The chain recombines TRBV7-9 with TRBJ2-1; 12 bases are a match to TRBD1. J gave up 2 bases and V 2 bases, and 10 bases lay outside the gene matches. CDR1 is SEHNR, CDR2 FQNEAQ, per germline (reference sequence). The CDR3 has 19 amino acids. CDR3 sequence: CASSLWGQGAVAPYNEQFF. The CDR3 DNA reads TGTGCCAGCAGCTTATGGGGACAGGGGGCGGTCGCCCCCTACAATGAGCAGTTCTTC.